Here is one T cell receptor beta chain with its context. This sample was included in a study of T cell changes during pregnancy in multiple sclerosis. Here immunoSEQ multiplex PCR was the method, and the copy in TCRdb shows in-frame clones only, minus some. The data hold 45,000 to 50,000 clones, with roughly 92% observed a single time. The CDR3 is 14 amino acids. With 0 bases removed from V and 4 bases from J, the gap between germline ends came to 11 bases. Germline V gene sequence: CDR1 SGHRS, CDR2 YFSETQ. The TCR originated in a female donor with multiple sclerosis, enrolled in a pregnancy study. The chain employs TRBV5-1 and TRBJ2-7, with D hard to call. Sample: peripheral blood, taken in the third trimester of pregnancy. The CDR3 DNA follows: TGCGCCAGCAGCTTGGAAGGCGGAGTTTACGAGCAGTACTTC. It specifies CASSLEGGVYEQYF.